This T cell receptor (beta chain) was observed in a study of neurological immune-mediated disorders. 5'RACE with 10-nucleotide random UMIs generated the cDNA. Each sequencing run yielded over 160 million TCR-beta sequences from 15-18 subjects. TCRdb recomputed calls from the 5' RACE reads with MiXCR, one row per CDR3 protein. The sample includes about 50,000 distinct CDR3 sequences, roughly 15% of them seen just once. Healthy controls comprised blood bank volunteers in Maryland, USA. PBMCs stored at -80 C, numbering 2 million, were the origin of the unsorted libraries. The CDR3 totals 16 residues. The V and J ends lost 6 bases and 4 bases, in that order; junction bases with no gene match: 12. CDR1 is MNHEY, CDR2 SVGAGI, per germline.

Specimen: PBMCs. This receptor was obtained from a man aged 60-69 years in good health. This rearrangement joins TRBV6-5 to TRBJ1-3; 7 bases line up with TRBD1. CDR3 residues: CASSTNRGSRGNTIYF. Written as DNA, the CDR3 is TGTGCCAGCAGCACGAACAGGGGTTCACGGGGAAACACCATATATTTT.